This T cell receptor beta chain was documented in a study of identical twins. General study points: Modelling underestimated the level of out-of-frame TCR alpha sharing observed in monozygotic twins. Clonotypes of the beta chain that were abundant in cord blood carried fewer insertions (memory repertoires showed none).

This clonotype showed up just a few times. Its target is not known. TCRdb re-called the 5' RACE reads with MiXCR, one entry per CDR3 protein. The profile shows about 490,000 distinct CDR3 sequences, 13% to 15% of them singletons. V dropped 1 base and J dropped 3 bases, with 9 bases sitting between them. Germline CDR1 is SEHNR and CDR2 is FQNEAQ (reference sequence). This CDR3 is built from 14 residues. These data are also associated with another study on yellow fever vaccine responses in identical twins.

The receptor comes from a woman younger than 30 in good health. The sample taken for sequencing was CD4+ T cells sorted from blood. The genes are TRBV7-9 and TRBJ1-1, with D uncertain. Here the CDR3 DNA reads TGTGCCAGCAGCTTAGTCACCCTATACACTGAAGCTTTCTTT. Its translation is CASSLVTLYTEAFF.